Sequencing of this T cell receptor (beta chain) was carried out in a study of T cells in localized non-small cell lung cancer. Libraries were prepared by immunoSEQ multiplex PCR; TCRdb keeps only in-frame clonotypes and omits some of them. The repertoire holds around 26,000 clones, with 80% to 95% as singletons. Germline loops: CDR1 SGHRS, CDR2 YFSETQ. CDR3 size: 16 residues. The V end lost 0 bases, the J end lost 6 bases, and 16 bases lay between the germline ends. General observations from the study: There were a median about 53 of the top 100 tumor clones appearing in adjacent lung.

A remark on this clone: Antigen unknown. The same CDR3 can be traced to other DNA sequences in this sample.

The chain joins TRBV5-1 to TRBJ2-1, with D maybe TRBD2 (7 bases). The material was peripheral blood, obtained before any cancer treatment. The TCR comes from a woman between 35 and 70 years old with stage I lung adenocarcinoma. DNA for the CDR3: TGCGCCAGCAGCTTGGCCCTGGCGGGGGCCTCCAATGAGCAGTTCTTC. Its protein product is CASSLALAGASNEQFF.